This T cell receptor (beta chain) was retrieved from a study of shared clonotypes between healthy human individuals. CD8 cells classed as naive were CD45RO-negative and positively selected for CCR7, excluding terminally differentiated effector memory CD45RA+ cells. V lost 4 bases and J lost 4; bases outside the gene matches: 15. CDR1 and CDR2 from the germline V gene are MNHEY and SMNVEV (reference sequence). This CDR3 comprises 17 residues. It was about 190 ng DNA, about 30,000 T cell genomes, that sorted-subset replicate PCRs used. Profiling relied on immunoSEQ multiplex PCR, and the TCRdb table lists in-frame clones only, not all of them. Among some 2,100,000 clones, 85% to 95% were seen once, and the ten largest hold over 1.5%.

The rearrangement uses TRBV27 and TRBJ1-2, with 7 bases matching TRBD1. Sequenced material: naive CD8+ T cells from PBMCs. The source is a man aged 18-30 years in good health. Some clones in this sample may be carry-over from other donors' samples. In DNA, the CDR3 is TGTGCCAGCAGTTCGGACTTTTCTACAGGGGCGGGCTATGGCTACACCTTC. Protein product: CASSSDFSTGAGYGYTF.